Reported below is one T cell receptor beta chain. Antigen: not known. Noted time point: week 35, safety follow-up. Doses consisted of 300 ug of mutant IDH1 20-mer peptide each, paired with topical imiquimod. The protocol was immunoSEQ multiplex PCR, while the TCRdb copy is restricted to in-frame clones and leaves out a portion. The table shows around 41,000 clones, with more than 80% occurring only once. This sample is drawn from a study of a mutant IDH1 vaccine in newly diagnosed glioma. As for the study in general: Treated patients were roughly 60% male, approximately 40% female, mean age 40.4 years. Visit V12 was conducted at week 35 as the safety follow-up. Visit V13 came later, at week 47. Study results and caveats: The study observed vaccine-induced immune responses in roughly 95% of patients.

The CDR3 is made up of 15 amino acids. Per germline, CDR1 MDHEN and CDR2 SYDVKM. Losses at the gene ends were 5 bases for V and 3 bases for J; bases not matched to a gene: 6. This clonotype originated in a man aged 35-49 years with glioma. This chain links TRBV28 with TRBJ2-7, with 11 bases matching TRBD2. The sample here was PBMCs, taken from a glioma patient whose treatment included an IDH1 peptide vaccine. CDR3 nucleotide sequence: TGTGCCAGCAGTATACTAGCGGGAGAGGGCTACGAGCAGTACTTC. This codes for CASSILAGEGYEQYF.